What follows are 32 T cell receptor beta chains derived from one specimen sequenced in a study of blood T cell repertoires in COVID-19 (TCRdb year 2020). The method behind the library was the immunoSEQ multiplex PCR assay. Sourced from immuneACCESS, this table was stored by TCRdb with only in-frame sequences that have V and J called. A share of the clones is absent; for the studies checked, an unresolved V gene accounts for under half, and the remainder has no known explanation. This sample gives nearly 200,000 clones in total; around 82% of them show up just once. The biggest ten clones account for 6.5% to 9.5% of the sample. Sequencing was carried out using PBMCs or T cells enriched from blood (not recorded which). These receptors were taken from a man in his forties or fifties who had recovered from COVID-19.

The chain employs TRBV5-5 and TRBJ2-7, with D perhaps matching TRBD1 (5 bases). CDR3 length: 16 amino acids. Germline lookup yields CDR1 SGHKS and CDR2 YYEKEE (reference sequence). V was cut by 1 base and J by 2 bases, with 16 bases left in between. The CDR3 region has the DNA TGTGCCAGCAGCTTGACTGCGCGTCAGGACACCTACGAGCAGTACTTC. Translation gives CASSLTARQDTYEQYF.

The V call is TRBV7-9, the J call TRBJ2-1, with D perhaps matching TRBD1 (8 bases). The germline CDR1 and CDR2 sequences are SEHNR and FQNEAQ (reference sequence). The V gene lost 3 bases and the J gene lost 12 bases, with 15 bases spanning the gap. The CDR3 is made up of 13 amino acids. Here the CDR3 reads CASSFGQGGVQFF. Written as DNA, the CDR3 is TGTGCCAGCAGCTTCGGACAGGGAGGGGTGCAGTTCTTC.

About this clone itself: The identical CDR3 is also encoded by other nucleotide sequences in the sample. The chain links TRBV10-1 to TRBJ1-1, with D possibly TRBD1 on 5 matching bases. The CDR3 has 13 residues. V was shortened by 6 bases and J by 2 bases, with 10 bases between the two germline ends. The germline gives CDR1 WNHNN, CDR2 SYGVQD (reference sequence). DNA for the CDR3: TGCGCCAGCAGCCGGGACTCCAACACTGAAGCTTTCTTT. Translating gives CASSRDSNTEAFF.

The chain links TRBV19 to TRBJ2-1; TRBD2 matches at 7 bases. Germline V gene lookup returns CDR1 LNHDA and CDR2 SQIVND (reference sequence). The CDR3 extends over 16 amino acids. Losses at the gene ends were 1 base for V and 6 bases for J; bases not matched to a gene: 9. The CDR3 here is CASSIVGPSGINEQFF. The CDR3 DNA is TGTGCCAGTAGTATAGTGGGCCCTAGCGGTATCAATGAGCAGTTCTTC.

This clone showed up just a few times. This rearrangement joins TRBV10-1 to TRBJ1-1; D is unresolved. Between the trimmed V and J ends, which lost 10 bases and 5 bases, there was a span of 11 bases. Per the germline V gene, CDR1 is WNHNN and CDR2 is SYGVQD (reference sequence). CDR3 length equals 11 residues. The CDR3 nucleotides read TGCGCCATCCGGAGCGAGACTGAAGCTTTCTTT. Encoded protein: CAIRSETEAFF.

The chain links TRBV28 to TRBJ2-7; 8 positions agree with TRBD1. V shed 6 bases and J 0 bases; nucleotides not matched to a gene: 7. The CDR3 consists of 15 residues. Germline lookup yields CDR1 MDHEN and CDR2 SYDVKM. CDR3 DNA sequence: TGTGCCAGCAGCTCGACAGGGGCCGGCTCCTACGAGCAGTACTTC. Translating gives CASSSTGAGSYEQYF. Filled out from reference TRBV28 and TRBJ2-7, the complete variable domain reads DVKVTQSSRYLVKRTGEKVFLECVQDMDHENMFWYRQDPGLGLRLIYFSYDVKMKEKGDIPEGYSVSREKKERFSLILESASTNQTSMYLCASSSTGAGSYEQYFGPGTRLTVT.

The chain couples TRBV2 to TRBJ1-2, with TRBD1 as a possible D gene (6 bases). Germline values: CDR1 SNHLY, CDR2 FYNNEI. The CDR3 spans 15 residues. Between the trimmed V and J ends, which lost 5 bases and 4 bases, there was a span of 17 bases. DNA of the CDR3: TGTGCCAGCAGTAGCAAAGTACAGGGCCTCTATGGCTACACCTTC. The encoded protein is CASSSKVQGLYGYTF.

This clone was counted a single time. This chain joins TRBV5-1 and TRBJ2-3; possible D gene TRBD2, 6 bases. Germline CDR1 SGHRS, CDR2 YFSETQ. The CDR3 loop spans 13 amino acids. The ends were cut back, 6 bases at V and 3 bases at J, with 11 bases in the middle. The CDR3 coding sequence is TGCGCCAGCAAGGCGGGGTATACAGATACGCAGTATTTT. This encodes CASKAGYTDTQYF. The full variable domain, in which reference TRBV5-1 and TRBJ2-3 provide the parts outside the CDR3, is KAGVTQTPRYLIKTRGQQVTLSCSPISGHRSVSWYQQTPGQGLQFLFEYFSETQRNKGNFPGRFSGRQFSNSRSEMNVSTLELGDSALYLCASKAGYTDTQYFGPGTRLTVL.

The CDR3 nucleotides read TGTGCCAGTAGAACCCGTCCGGGACAGCAAACTGAAGCTTTCTTT. Protein sequence: CASRTRPGQQTEAFF. The chain is built from TRBV19 and TRBJ1-1; 7 bases are a match to TRBD1. The trim removed 6 bases at V and 5 bases at J, leaving 12 bases unmatched. CDR1 is LNHDA and CDR2 is SQIVND in the germline V gene (reference sequence). CDR3 length: 15 residues.

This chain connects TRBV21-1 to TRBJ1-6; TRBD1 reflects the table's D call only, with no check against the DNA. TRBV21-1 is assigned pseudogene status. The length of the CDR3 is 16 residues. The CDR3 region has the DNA TGTGCCAGCACCACCCAGGGTGGCGCAAAGGGCTCGCCCCTCCACTTT. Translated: CASTTQGGAKGSPLHF.

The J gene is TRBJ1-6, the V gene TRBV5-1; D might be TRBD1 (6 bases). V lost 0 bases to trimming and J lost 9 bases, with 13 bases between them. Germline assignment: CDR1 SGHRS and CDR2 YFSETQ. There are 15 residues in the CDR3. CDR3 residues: CASSLEAGVGSPLHF. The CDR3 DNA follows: TGCGCCAGCAGCTTGGAGGCAGGGGTGGGTTCACCCCTCCACTTT.

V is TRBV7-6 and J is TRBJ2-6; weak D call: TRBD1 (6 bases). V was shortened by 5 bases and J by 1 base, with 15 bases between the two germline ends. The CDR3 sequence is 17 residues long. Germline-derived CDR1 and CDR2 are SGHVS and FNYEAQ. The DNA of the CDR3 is TGTGCCAGCAGCCCCCGACAGGATTATTCTGGGGCCAACGTCCTGACTTTC. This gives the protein CASSPRQDYSGANVLTF.

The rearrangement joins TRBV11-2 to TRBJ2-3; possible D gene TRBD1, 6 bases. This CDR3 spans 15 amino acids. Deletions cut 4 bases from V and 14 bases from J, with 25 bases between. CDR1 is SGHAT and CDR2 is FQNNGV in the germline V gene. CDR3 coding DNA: TGTGCCAGCAGCTCTAATCGCGGACAGACCCGCCCCGGGTATTTT. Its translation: CASSSNRGQTRPGYF.

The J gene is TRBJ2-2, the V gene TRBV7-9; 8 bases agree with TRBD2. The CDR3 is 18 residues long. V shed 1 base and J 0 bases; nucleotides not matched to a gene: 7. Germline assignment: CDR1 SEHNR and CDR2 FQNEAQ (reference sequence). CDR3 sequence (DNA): TGTGCCAGCAGCTTAGTTGAGGCGGGACTAGCGAACACCGGGGAGCTGTTTTTT. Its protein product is CASSLVEAGLANTGELFF. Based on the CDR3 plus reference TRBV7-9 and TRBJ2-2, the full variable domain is DTGVSQNPRHKITKRGQNVTFRCDPISEHNRLYWYRQTLGQGPEFLTYFQNEAQLEKSRLLSDRFSAERPKGSFSTLEIQRTEQGDSAMYLCASSLVEAGLANTGELFFGEGSRLTVL.

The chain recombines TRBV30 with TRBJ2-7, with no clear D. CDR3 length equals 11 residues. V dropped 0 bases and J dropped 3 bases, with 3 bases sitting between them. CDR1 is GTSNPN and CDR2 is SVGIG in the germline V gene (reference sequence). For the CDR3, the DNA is TGTGCCTGGAGTGTCGTCTACGAGCAGTACTTC. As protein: CAWSVVYEQYF.

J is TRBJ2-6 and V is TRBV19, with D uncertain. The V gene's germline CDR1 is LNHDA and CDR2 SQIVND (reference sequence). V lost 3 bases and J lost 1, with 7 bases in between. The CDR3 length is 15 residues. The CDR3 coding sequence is TGTGCCAGTAGTATTTCAGGTTCTGGGGCCAACGTCCTGACTTTC. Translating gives CASSISGSGANVLTF.

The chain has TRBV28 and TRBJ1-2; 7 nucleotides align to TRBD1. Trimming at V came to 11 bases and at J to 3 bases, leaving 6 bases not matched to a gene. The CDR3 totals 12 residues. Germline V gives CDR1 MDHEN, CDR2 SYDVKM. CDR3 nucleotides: TGTGCCGGAGGACAGGAGTACTATGGCTACACCTTC. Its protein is CAGGQEYYGYTF.

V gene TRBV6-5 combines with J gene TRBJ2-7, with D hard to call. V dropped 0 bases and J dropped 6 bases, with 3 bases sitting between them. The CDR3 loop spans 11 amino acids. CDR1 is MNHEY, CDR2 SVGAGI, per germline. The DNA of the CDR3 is TGTGCCAGCAGTTACTCGAGCGAGCAGTACTTC. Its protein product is CASSYSSEQYF.

CDR3 protein: CASSSQGASQPQHF. In DNA form, the CDR3 reads TGTGCCAGCAGCTCACAGGGGGCGAGTCAGCCCCAGCATTTT. The chain joins TRBV5-8 to TRBJ1-5, with TRBD1 identical over 9 bases. The CDR3 is 14 residues long. With V trimmed by 3 bases and J by 6 bases, 4 bases remained unmatched. Germline CDR1 SGHTS, CDR2 YDEGEE.

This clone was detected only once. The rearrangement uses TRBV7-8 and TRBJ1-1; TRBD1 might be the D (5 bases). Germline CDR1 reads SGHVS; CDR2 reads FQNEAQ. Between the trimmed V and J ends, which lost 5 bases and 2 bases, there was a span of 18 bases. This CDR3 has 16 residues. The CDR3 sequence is CASSHVGVTINTEAFF. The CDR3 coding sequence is TGTGCCAGCAGCCACGTAGGGGTAACTATCAACACTGAAGCTTTCTTT.

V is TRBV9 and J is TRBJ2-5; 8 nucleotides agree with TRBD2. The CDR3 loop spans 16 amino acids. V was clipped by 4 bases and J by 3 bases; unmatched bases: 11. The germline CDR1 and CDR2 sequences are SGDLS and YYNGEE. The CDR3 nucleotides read TGTGCCAGCAGCTCTAGCCCAGCGGGGGTCAAAGAGACCCAGTACTTC. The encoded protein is CASSSSPAGVKETQYF.

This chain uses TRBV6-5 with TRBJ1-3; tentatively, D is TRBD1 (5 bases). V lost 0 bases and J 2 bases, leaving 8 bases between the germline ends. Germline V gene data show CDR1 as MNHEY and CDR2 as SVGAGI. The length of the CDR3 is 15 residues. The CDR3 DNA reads TGTGCCAGCAGTTACTCGAAGGGGCCTGGAAACACCATATATTTT. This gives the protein CASSYSKGPGNTIYF.

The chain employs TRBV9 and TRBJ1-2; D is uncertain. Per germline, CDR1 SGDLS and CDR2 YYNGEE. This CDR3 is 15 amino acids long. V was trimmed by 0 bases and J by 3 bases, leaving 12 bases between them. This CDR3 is CASSVEALGDYGYTF. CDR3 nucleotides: TGTGCCAGCAGCGTAGAGGCTCTGGGAGACTATGGCTACACCTTC. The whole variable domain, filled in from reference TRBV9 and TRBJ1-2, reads DSGVTQTPKHLITATGQRVTLRCSPRSGDLSVYWYQQSLDQGLQFLIQYYNGEERAKGNILERFSAQQFPDLHSELNLSSLELGDSALYFCASSVEALGDYGYTFGSGTRLTVV.

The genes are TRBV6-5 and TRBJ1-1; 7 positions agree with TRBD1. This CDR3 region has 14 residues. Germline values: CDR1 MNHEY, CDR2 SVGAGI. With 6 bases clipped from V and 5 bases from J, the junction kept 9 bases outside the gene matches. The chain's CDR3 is CASRSQGRVTEAFF. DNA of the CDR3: TGTGCCAGCAGATCACAGGGGCGGGTGACTGAAGCTTTCTTT.

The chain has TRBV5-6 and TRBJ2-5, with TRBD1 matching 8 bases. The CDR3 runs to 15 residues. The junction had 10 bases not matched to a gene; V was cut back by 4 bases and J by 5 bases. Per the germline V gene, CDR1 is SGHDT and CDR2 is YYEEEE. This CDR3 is CASSPDRGPSETQYF. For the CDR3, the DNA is TGTGCCAGCAGCCCCGACAGGGGTCCAAGCGAGACCCAGTACTTC.

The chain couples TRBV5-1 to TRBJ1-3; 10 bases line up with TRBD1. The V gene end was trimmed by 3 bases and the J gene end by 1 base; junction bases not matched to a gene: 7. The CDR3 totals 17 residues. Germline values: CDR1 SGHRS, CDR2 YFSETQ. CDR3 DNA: TGCGCCAGCAGCTCGATGACAGGGGGCGGATCTGGAAACACCATATATTTT. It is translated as CASSSMTGGGSGNTIYF.

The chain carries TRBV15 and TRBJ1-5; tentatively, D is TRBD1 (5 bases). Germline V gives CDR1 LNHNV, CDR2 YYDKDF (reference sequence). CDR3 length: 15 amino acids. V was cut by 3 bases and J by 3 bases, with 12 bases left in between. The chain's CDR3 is CATSRGRRDNQPQHF. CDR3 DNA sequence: TGTGCCACCAGCAGGGGCCGCAGGGACAATCAGCCCCAGCATTTT.

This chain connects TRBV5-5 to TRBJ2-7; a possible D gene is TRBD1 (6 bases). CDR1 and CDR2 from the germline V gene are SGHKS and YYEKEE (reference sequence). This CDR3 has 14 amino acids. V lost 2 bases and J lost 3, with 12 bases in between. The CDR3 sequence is CASSFLGGFYEQYF. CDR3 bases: TGTGCCAGCAGCTTTCTAGGGGGTTTCTACGAGCAGTACTTC.

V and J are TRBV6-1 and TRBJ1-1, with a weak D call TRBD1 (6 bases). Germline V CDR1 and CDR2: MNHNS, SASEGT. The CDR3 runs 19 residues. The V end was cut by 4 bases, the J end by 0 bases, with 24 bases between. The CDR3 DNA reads TGTGCCAGCAGTGGGCCCCTGAACCAGGGGCGTCCTATGAACACTGAAGCTTTCTTT. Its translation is CASSGPLNQGRPMNTEAFF.

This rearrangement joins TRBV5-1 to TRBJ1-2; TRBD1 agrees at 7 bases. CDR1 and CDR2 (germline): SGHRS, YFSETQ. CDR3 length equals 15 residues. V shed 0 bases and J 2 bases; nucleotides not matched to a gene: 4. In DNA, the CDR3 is TGCGCCAGCAGCTTGGATGAGGGGGCGAACTATGGCTACACCTTC. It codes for CASSLDEGANYGYTF.

The CDR3 is CASSFLQGDSPLHF. The CDR3 nucleotides are TGTGCCAGCAGTTTCTTACAGGGGGATTCACCCCTCCACTTT. The chain is built from TRBV27 and TRBJ1-6, with 8 bases lining up with TRBD1. The J segment lost 8 bases and the V segment lost 3 bases, leaving 3 bases of the junction unmatched. The CDR3 is 14 amino acids. Per the germline V gene, CDR1 is MNHEY and CDR2 is SMNVEV (reference sequence).

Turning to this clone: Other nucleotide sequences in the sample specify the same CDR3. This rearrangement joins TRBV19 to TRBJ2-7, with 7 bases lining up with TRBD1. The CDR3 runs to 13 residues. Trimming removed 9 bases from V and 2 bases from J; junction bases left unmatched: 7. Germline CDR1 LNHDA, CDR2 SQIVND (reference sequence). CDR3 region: CASRRQGAYEQYF. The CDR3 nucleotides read TGTGCCAGCAGGAGGCAGGGGGCCTACGAGCAGTACTTC.